The sequence of this T cell receptor (beta chain) was determined in a study of T cells in Graves' hyperthyroidism and ophthalmopathy. Study-level results: A median around 6.8 months before onset, the model predicted ophthalmopathy. Peripheral blood also featured most of the thyroid clonotypes expanded above 0.001.

Amplification of TCR beta CDR3 regions was performed using RNA transcripts as template. First-round RT-PCR targeting the TCR CDR3 was performed with the HTBI primer set. TCRdb reprocessed the multiplex PCR reads via MiXCR and lists one record per CDR3 protein. The sample consists of 300,000 to 450,000 distinct CDR3 sequences, about 15% of them appearing once. The length of the CDR3 is 14 residues. The V segment lost 11 bases and the J segment 6 bases; nucleotides outside the gene matches: 10. The germline V gene has CDR1 LGHDT and CDR2 YNNKEL (reference sequence). This clonotype was detected only a few times. Its target is not known.

The sample consisted of blood. This chain uses TRBV3-1 with TRBJ2-1; the match to TRBD1 covers 10 bases. This TCR was sampled from a woman aged 60-75 years with Graves' hyperthyroidism. The CDR3 region has the DNA TGTGCCGCTATGGGACAGGGGAACGGCAATGAGCAGTTCTTC. This sequence encodes CAAMGQGNGNEQFF.